One sample yielded the 21 T cell receptor beta chains listed below, sequenced in a study of beta chain features in type 1 diabetes. The study reverse transcribed the entire isolated RNA, so it sequenced expressed TCRB transcripts. Only in-frame clones appear in the TCRdb table, and some are missing; sequencing was by immunoSEQ multiplex PCR. The repertoire holds roughly 400,000 clones, 11% to 15% seen once, with less than 0.04% in the top ten. Sequencing was carried out using naive CD4+ T cells from blood. These receptors all stem from a man younger than 40 in good health.

This clone has a handful of counts. The chain recombines TRBV7-2 with TRBJ2-4; 8 nucleotides agree with TRBD1. This CDR3 has 14 amino acids. The germline V gene encodes CDR1 SGHTA and CDR2 FQGNSA. V gave up 5 bases and J gave up 4 bases; unmatched junction bases: 4. In nucleotides, the CDR3 is TGTGCCAGCAGCCTGACAGGGGAGAAAAACATTCAGTACTTC. This sequence encodes CASSLTGEKNIQYF.

This sequence joins TRBV4-1 and TRBJ1-2; D remains unclear. The CDR3 sequence is 16 residues long. CDR1 is MGHRA and CDR2 is YSYEKL in the germline V gene. V was clipped by 0 bases and J by 2 bases, with 13 bases between them. In DNA, the CDR3 is TGCGCCAGCAGCCAAGAGAGCCGGCAGGCCAACTATGGCTACACCTTC. Translating it yields CASSQESRQANYGYTF.

This clone was seen more than once but under ten times. This rearrangement joins TRBV4-3 to TRBJ2-1, with D unresolved. The CDR3 spans 17 residues. Between the trimmed V and J ends, which lost 4 bases and 0 bases, there was a span of 16 bases. Germline V CDR1 and CDR2: LGHNA, YSLEER. The CDR3 is CASSPGGITLSYNEQFF. Written as DNA, the CDR3 is TGCGCCAGCAGCCCGGGTGGAATTACCCTCTCCTACAATGAGCAGTTCTTC.

The V and J genes are TRBV9 and TRBJ1-5; D is unclear. The germline CDR1 and CDR2 sequences are SGDLS and YYNGEE. The V and J ends lost 1 base and 1 base respectively, with 3 bases between them. The CDR3 covers 13 residues. The CDR3: CASSVRSNQPQHF. Here the CDR3 DNA reads TGTGCCAGCAGCGTAAGGAGCAATCAGCCCCAGCATTTT.

This chain joins TRBV30 and TRBJ2-5; 7 bases match TRBD2. Germline V gene data show CDR1 as GTSNPN and CDR2 as SVGIG (reference sequence). The CDR3 is 14 residues long. The trim removed 0 bases at V and 3 bases at J, leaving 4 bases unmatched. For the CDR3, the DNA is TGTGCCTGGAGTGTAGGGCTAGCGGAAGAGACCCAGTACTTC. It yields the protein CAWSVGLAEETQYF.

V usage is TRBV18 and J usage is TRBJ2-5, with 9 bases fitting TRBD1. Trimming removed 2 bases from V and 5 bases from J; junction bases left unmatched: 3. Germline V gives CDR1 KGHSH, CDR2 LQKENI. This CDR3 is built from 14 residues. CDR3 residues: CASSPSGTGETQYF. For the CDR3, the DNA is TGTGCCAGCTCACCATCCGGGACAGGGGAGACCCAGTACTTC.

This clone has a handful of counts. V is TRBV7-9 and J is TRBJ2-7, with 9 bases matching TRBD1. CDR3 size: 14 residues. J lost 3 bases, V lost 2 bases, and 2 bases had no gene match. CDR1 is SEHNR, CDR2 FQNEAQ, per germline (reference sequence). The CDR3 reads CASSLRDRVYEQYF. The CDR3 nucleotides are TGTGCCAGCAGCTTAAGGGACAGGGTCTACGAGCAGTACTTC.

V usage is TRBV30 and J usage is TRBJ1-1; a possible D gene is TRBD1 (6 bases). There are 16 residues in the CDR3. Trimming left V 0 bases short and J 0 bases short, with 14 bases between. The germline gives CDR1 GTSNPN, CDR2 SVGIG (reference sequence). The CDR3 nucleotides read TGTGCCTGGAGTGTAATGGGACAAATTTTGAACACTGAAGCTTTCTTT. As protein: CAWSVMGQILNTEAFF. Variable domain in full (rest from reference TRBV30 and TRBJ1-1): SQTIHQWPATLVQPVGSPLSLECTVEGTSNPNLYWYRQAAGRGLQLLFYSVGIGQISSEVPQNLSASRPQDRQFILSSKKLLLSDSGFYLCAWSVMGQILNTEAFFGQGTRLTVV.

This clone has a handful of counts. The chain is built from TRBV4-3 and TRBJ2-2; maybe TRBD2 (5 bases). The V gene lost 3 bases and the J gene lost 7 bases, with 27 bases spanning the gap. There are 19 residues in the CDR3. The germline CDR1 and CDR2 sequences are LGHNA and YSLEER. The CDR3 coding sequence is TGCGCCAGCAGCCATGTTACCTGGCGCGAGGCAGTTCGGGGCGGGGAGCTGTTTTTT. Protein product: CASSHVTWREAVRGGELFF.

Here the CDR3 reads CASSRGQGYSGANVLTF. The CDR3 coding sequence is TGCGCCAGCAGCCGGGGACAGGGTTACTCTGGGGCCAACGTCCTGACTTTC. The gene calls are TRBV5-1 and TRBJ2-6, with 9 positions matching TRBD1. The CDR3 sequence is 17 residues long. J lost 0 bases, V lost 4 bases, and 5 bases had no gene match. Germline loops: CDR1 SGHRS, CDR2 YFSETQ.

The chain combines TRBV4-1 with TRBJ1-4; no clear D gene. Germline V lookup: CDR1 MGHRA, CDR2 YSYEKL. V was shortened by 4 bases and J by 8 bases, with 11 bases between the two germline ends. This CDR3 comprises 13 residues. CDR3 in amino acids: CASSLRTGEKLFF. The CDR3 DNA is TGCGCCAGCAGCCTTCGGACCGGCGAAAAACTGTTTTTT.

There are a few counts of this clone. DNA of the CDR3: TGTGCCAGCAGCTTGGGTCAGGGGGCTGTCAAAAACATTCAGTACTTC. This encodes CASSLGQGAVKNIQYF. This chain uses TRBV7-6 with TRBJ2-4, with 8 bases fitting TRBD1. Germline V gives CDR1 SGHVS, CDR2 FNYEAQ. Trimming took 3 bases from V and 3 from J; bases not matched to a gene: 7. The CDR3 covers 16 residues.

The gene calls are TRBV5-4 and TRBJ2-6, with no clear D. Germline-derived CDR1 and CDR2 are SGHNT and YYREEE (reference sequence). The CDR3 extends over 20 amino acids. V was shortened by 2 bases and J by 0 bases, with 21 bases between the two germline ends. CDR3 region: CASSFWAPTRKHSGANVLTF. The CDR3 DNA follows: TGTGCCAGCAGCTTTTGGGCACCCACCCGGAAGCACTCTGGGGCCAACGTCCTGACTTTC.

This clone was recorded only once. As DNA, the CDR3 is TGTGCCAGCAGCTTGCCCGGACAGACGAACTATGGCTACACCTTC. This sequence encodes CASSLPGQTNYGYTF. This chain joins TRBV5-4 and TRBJ1-2, with a possible D match to TRBD1 (6 bases). The CDR3 consists of 15 residues. V was trimmed by 1 base and J by 2 bases, leaving 12 bases between them. Germline V gene data show CDR1 as SGHNT and CDR2 as YYREEE (reference sequence). Complete variable domain (other parts from reference TRBV5-4 and TRBJ1-2): ETGVTQSPTHLIKTRGQQVTLRCSSQSGHNTVSWYQQALGQGPQFIFQYYREEENGRGNFPPRFSGLQFPNYSSELNVNALELDDSALYLCASSLPGQTNYGYTFGSGTRLTVV.

Only a few counts were recorded for this clone. CDR3 region: CASSPGQGLSGNTIYF. Here the CDR3 DNA reads TGTGCCAGCAGTCCCGGACAGGGGCTCTCTGGAAACACCATATATTTT. This sequence joins TRBV28 and TRBJ1-3, with 9 bases that match TRBD1. CDR3 size: 16 residues. The V gene's germline CDR1 is MDHEN and CDR2 SYDVKM. V lost 5 bases and J lost 0; bases outside the gene matches: 5. Full variable domain (rest looked up from reference TRBV28 and TRBJ1-3): DVKVTQSSRYLVKRTGEKVFLECVQDMDHENMFWYRQDPGLGLRLIYFSYDVKMKEKGDIPEGYSVSREKKERFSLILESASTNQTSMYLCASSPGQGLSGNTIYFGEGSWLTVV.

This chain links TRBV5-6 with TRBJ2-1; D is possibly TRBD2 (5 bases). The V gene lost 1 base and the J gene lost 5 bases, with 7 bases spanning the gap. The CDR3 has 13 amino acids. Germline-derived CDR1 and CDR2 are SGHDT and YYEEEE. CDR3 bases: TGTGCCAGCAGCTTGACTAGGAACAATGAGCAGTTCTTC. Translation gives CASSLTRNNEQFF.

This clone was detected only a few times. The J gene is TRBJ2-5, the V gene TRBV5-1; D is undetermined. In germline, CDR1 is SGHRS, CDR2 YFSETQ. V gave up 1 base and J gave up 3 bases, with 7 bases separating them. This CDR3 comprises 13 residues. Written as DNA, the CDR3 is TGCGCCAGCAGCTTGCGAGGAGAAGAGACCCAGTACTTC. It is translated as CASSLRGEETQYF.

This clone was found many times. The chain links TRBV29-1 to TRBJ2-1; the match to TRBD2 covers 10 bases. V shed 4 bases and J 1 base; nucleotides not matched to a gene: 4. There are 15 residues in the CDR3. From germline, CDR1 is SQVTM and CDR2 ANQGSEA. The CDR3 protein is CSVGPSGSSYNEQFF. CDR3 bases: TGCAGCGTTGGTCCTAGCGGGAGTTCCTACAATGAGCAGTTCTTC.

The rearrangement links TRBV5-6 to TRBJ2-5; D is unresolved. CDR3 length equals 15 residues. Trimming cost V 2 bases and J 3 bases, with 14 bases left between them. Germline assignment: CDR1 SGHDT and CDR2 YYEEEE. This CDR3 is CASSLRTAGEETQYF. The CDR3, as DNA: TGTGCCAGCAGCTTAAGGACCGCTGGCGAAGAGACCCAGTACTTC.

V and J are TRBV5-1 and TRBJ2-7; D is possibly TRBD2 (6 bases). CDR3 length: 12 amino acids. Trimming took off 1 base at V and 7 bases at J, with 9 bases between the two ends. From germline, CDR1 is SGHRS and CDR2 YFSETQ. The CDR3 coding sequence is TGCGCCAGCAGCTTGACAGGAGGGGAGCAGTACTTC. It encodes CASSLTGGEQYF.

This chain joins TRBV5-1 and TRBJ2-5; D uncertain. The germline gives CDR1 SGHRS, CDR2 YFSETQ. The CDR3 runs to 12 residues. Deletions cut 3 bases from V and 2 bases from J, with 5 bases between. In DNA form, the CDR3 reads TGCGCCAGCAGCTCCGCACAAGAGACCCAGTACTTC. Translating it yields CASSSAQETQYF. Together with reference TRBV5-1 and TRBJ2-5, the CDR3 gives the full variable domain: KAGVTQTPRYLIKTRGQQVTLSCSPISGHRSVSWYQQTPGQGLQFLFEYFSETQRNKGNFPGRFSGRQFSNSRSEMNVSTLELGDSALYLCASSSAQETQYFGPGTRLLVL.